The clone carrying this TCR beta chain was observed a few times. Antigen specificity is unknown. This sample stems from a study of beta chain features in type 1 diabetes. On the study more broadly: Analysis included 107,917,701 sorted cells drawn from all samples. Overall study results and limits: In the patient group, naive, central memory and Treg TCRB repertoires seemed more alike than in the healthy donor group. Patients and controls would be equally affected if PCR favored shorter templates. When Type 1 diabetes patients were examined, their TCRB CDR3s proved moderately but significantly shorter in all four CD4+ subsets. Insertions were fewer and deletions more numerous at VDJ junctions in type 1 diabetes patients.

V lost 3 bases and J lost 1, with 12 bases in between. From germline, CDR1 is KGHSH and CDR2 LQKENI. This CDR3 is 15 amino acids long. As every portion of the isolated RNA was reverse transcribed, the sequencing read expressed TCRB transcripts. Using immunoSEQ multiplex PCR, the repertoire was profiled, and TCRdb retains in-frame clones only, with some absent. The table has 640,000 or so clones, about an eighth seen once. The rearrangement uses TRBV18 and TRBJ2-5; D is perhaps TRBD1 (5 bases). The sample consisted of naive CD4+ T cells from blood. The TCR sequence derives from a man between 18 and 35 years old with type 1 diabetes. Written as DNA, the CDR3 is TGTGCCAGCTCACCGACCAGTGACAGCCAAGAGACCCAGTACTTC. Encoded protein: CASSPTSDSQETQYF.